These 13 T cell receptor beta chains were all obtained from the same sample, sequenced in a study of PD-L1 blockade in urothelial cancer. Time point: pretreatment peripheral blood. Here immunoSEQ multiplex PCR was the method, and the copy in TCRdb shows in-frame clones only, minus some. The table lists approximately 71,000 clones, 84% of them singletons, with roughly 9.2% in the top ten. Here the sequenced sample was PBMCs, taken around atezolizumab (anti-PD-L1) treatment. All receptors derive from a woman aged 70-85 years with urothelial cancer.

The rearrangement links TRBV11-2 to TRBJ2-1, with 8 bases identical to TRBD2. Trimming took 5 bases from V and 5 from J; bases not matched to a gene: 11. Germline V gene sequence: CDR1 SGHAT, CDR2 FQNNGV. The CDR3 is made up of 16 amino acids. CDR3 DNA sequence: TGTGCCAGCAGCGGAAGTGCGGGGGGCGTCGACAATGAGCAGTTCTTC. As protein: CASSGSAGGVDNEQFF.

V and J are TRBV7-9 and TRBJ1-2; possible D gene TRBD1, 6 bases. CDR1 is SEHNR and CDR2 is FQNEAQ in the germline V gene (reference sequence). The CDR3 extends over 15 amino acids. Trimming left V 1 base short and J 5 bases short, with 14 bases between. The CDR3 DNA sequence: TGTGCCAGCAGCTTAGGCCAAGGCAGGGGTTATGGCTACACCTTC. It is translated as CASSLGQGRGYGYTF. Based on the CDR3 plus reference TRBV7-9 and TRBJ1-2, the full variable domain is DTGVSQNPRHKITKRGQNVTFRCDPISEHNRLYWYRQTLGQGPEFLTYFQNEAQLEKSRLLSDRFSAERPKGSFSTLEIQRTEQGDSAMYLCASSLGQGRGYGYTFGSGTRLTVV.

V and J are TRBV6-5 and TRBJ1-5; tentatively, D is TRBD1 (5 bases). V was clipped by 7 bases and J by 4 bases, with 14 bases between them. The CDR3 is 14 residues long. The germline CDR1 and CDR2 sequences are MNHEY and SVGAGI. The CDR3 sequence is CASKRTTGNQPQHF. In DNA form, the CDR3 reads TGTGCCAGCAAAAGGACAACAGGTAATCAGCCCCAGCATTTT.

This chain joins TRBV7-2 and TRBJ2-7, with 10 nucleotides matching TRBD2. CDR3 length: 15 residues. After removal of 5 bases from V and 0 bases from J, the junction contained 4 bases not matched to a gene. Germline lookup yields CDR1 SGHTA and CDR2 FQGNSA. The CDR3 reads CASSQTSGPSYEQYF. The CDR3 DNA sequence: TGTGCCAGCAGCCAGACTAGCGGGCCCTCCTACGAGCAGTACTTC.

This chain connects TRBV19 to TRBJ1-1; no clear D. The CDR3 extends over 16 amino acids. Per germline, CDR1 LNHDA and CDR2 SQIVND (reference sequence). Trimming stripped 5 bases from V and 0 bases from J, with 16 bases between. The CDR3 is CASSVRYTVMNTEAFF. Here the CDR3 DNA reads TGTGCCAGTAGTGTCAGGTACACAGTGATGAACACTGAAGCTTTCTTT.

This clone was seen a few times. The CDR3 spells CASSESRQGASYTF. The CDR3 nucleotides are TGCGCCAGCAGTGAGTCGCGGCAGGGGGCGAGCTACACCTTC. The chain uses TRBV10-1 and TRBJ1-2; 8 bases align to TRBD1. The CDR3 runs to 14 residues. V lost 0 bases to trimming and J lost 9 bases; unmatched junction nucleotides: 6. Germline V lookup: CDR1 WNHNN, CDR2 SYGVQD (reference sequence).

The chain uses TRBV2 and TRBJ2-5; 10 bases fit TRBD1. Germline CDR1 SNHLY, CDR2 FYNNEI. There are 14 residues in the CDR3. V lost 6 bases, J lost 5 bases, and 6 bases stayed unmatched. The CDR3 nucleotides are TGTGCCAGCAGGGACAGGGGGGCTGGGGAGACCCAGTACTTC. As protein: CASRDRGAGETQYF.

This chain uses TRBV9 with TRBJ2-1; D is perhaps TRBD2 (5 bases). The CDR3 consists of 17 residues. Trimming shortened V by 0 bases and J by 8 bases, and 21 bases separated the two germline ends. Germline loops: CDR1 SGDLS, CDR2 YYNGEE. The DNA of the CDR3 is TGTGCCAGCAGCGTAGCTACTGGACTCAGTTTATCATATGAGCAGTTCTTC. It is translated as CASSVATGLSLSYEQFF.

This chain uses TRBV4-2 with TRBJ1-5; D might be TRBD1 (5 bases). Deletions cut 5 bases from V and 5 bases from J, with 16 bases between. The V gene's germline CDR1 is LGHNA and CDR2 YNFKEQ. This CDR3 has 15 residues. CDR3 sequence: CASSARGEGDQPQHF. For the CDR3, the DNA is TGTGCCAGCAGCGCCCGGGGGGAGGGAGATCAGCCCCAGCATTTT.

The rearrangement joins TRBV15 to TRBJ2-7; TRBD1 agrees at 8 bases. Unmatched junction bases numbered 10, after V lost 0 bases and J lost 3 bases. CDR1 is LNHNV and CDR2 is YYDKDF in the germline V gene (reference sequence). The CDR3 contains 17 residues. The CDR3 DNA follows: TGTGCCACCAGCAGAGATCTGCTCAGGGGGCTTAGCTACGAGCAGTACTTC. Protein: CATSRDLLRGLSYEQYF. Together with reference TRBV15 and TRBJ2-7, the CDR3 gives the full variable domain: DAMVIQNPRYQVTQFGKPVTLSCSQTLNHNVMYWYQQKSSQAPKLLFHYYDKDFNNEADTPDNFQSRRPNTSFCFLDIRSPGLGDTAMYLCATSRDLLRGLSYEQYFGPGTRLTVT.

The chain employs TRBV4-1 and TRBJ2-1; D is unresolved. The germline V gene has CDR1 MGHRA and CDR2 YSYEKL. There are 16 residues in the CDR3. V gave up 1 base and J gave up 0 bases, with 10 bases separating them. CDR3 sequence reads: CASSQVNLVSYNEQFF. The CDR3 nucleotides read TGCGCCAGCAGCCAAGTTAACCTAGTCTCCTACAATGAGCAGTTCTTC.

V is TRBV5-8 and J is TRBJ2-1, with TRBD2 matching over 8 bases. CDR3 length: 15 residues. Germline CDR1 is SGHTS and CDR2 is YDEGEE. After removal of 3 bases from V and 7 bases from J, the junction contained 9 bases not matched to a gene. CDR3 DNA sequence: TGTGCCAGCAGCTGGCCCCGGGGGGGCCGGAATGAGCAGTTCTTC. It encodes CASSWPRGGRNEQFF.

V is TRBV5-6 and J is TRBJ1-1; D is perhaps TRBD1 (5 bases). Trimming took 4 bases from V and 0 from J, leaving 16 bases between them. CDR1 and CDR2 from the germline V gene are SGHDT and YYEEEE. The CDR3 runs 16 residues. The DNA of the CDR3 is TGTGCCAGCAGCGGCGATCGACAGAGGCTGAACACTGAAGCTTTCTTT. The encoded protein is CASSGDRQRLNTEAFF.